Included here is one T cell receptor beta chain sequence, with context. Its specificity is unknown. The V gene's germline CDR1 is MNHEY and CDR2 SVGAGI. The ends were cut back, 5 bases at V and 5 bases at J, with 15 bases in the middle. The CDR3 length is 14 residues. CD45RO-negative CD8 cells positively selected for CCR7 made up the naive population, which excluded terminally differentiated effector memory CD45RA+ cells. This sample was taken from a study of shared clonotypes between healthy human individuals. Broader study findings: As a rule, naive subsets had a larger estimated richness than memory subsets. Clonotypes shared by all four donors outscored non-shared clonotypes in generation probability.

Sequencing was at deep level. Authors' processing steps: Filtering was not the same, since immunoSEQ gave junction-only sequences without quality scores. TCRdb's table, derived via immunoSEQ multiplex PCR, lists solely in-frame clones and lacks some. That table furnishes V, J and clone size, whereas the DNA furnished D and trimming. The sample consists of some 2.1 million clones, approximately 94% of them appearing once. The sample was naive CD8+ T cells sorted from blood. The chain couples TRBV6-5 to TRBJ1-1; D may be TRBD1 (5 bases). The TCR sequence derives from a young man in good health. The CDR3 DNA follows: TGTGCCAGCAGTGGGACTGCTGGGGGTACTGAAGCTTTCTTT. Its protein is CASSGTAGGTEAFF.